This TCR beta chain was sequenced in a study of cytomegalovirus exposure and HLA in healthy donors. The overall study: As released early, the data held around 80 million unique TCRs from HLA-typed donors.

The V end lost 4 bases, the J end lost 3 bases, and 6 bases lay between the germline ends. There are 13 residues in the CDR3. The germline gives CDR1 MRHNA, CDR2 SNTAGT. 60 Vbeta and 13 Jbeta primers were used in PCR. Sequencing was performed with immunoSEQ multiplex PCR; in TCRdb, only in-frame clones are kept and a portion is missing. The sample yields 150,000 or so clones, 74% seen once. The source of this sequence is a man between 18 and 35 years old in good health and CMV-seropositive. Sample: PBMCs. The genes are TRBV6-4 and TRBJ2-2, with D perhaps TRBD2 (6 bases). CDR3 nucleotide sequence: TGTGCCAGCAGTGCGGGGGACACCGGGGAGCTGTTTTTT. Translating gives CASSAGDTGELFF.